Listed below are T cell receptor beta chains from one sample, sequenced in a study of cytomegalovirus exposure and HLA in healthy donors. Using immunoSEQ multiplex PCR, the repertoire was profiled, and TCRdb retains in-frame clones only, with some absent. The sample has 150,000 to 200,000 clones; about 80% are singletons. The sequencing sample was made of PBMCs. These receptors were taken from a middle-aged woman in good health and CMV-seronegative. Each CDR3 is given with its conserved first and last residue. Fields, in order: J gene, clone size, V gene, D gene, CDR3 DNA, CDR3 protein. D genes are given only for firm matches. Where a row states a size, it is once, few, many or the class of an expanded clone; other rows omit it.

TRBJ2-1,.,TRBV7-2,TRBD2,TGTGCCAGCAGCATGAACCTAGCGGGGGTCTCGCAGTTCTTC,CASSMNLAGVSQFF
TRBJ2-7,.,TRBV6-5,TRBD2,TGTGCCAGCAGTTGGCGGGGGGGATACGAGCAGTACTTC,CASSWRGGYEQYF
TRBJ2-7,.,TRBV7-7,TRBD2,TGTGCTAGCAGCTTAGACCTAGCGGGAGCAGGATACGAGCAGTACTTC,CASSLDLAGAGYEQYF
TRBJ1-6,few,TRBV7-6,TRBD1,TGTGCCAGCAGCTTCCAAACAGGGGAGGATTCACCCCTCCACTTT,CASSFQTGEDSPLHF
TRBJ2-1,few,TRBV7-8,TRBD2,TGTGCCAGCAGCGACCCCTTTACTAGCGGGGAGCACAATGAGCAGTTCTTC,CASSDPFTSGEHNEQFF
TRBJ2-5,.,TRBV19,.,TGTGCCAGTAGTTCGGCAGGGGGGGAGACCCAGTACTTC,CASSSAGGETQYF
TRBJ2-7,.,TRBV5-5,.,TGTGCCAGCAGCGTCGCCTACGAGCAGTACTTC,CASSVAYEQYF
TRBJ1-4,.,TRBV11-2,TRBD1,TGTGCCAGCAGCGACCACAGGGGCCGGGGTAATGAAAAACTGTTTTTT,CASSDHRGRGNEKLFF
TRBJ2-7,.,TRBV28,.,TGTGCCAGCAGCCCCCCGGAGGGAGAGCAGTACTTC,CASSPPEGEQYF
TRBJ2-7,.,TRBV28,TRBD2,TGTGCCAGCGGACTAGCGGGGTTGTACGAGCAGTACTTC,CASGLAGLYEQYF
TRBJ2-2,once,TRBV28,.,TGTGCCAGCACAGGGGGGCATGCCGGGGAGCTGTTTTTT,CASTGGHAGELFF
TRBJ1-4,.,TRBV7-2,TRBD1,TGTGCCAGCAGCTTACGTAGAGGACAGGGAGGGGGGGAAAAACTGTTTTTT,CASSLRRGQGGGEKLFF
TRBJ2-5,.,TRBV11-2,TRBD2,TGTGCCAGCAGCTTCCGGGGGGGAAATTACCAAGAGACCCAGTACTTC,CASSFRGGNYQETQYF
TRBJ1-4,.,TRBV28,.,TGTGCCATCAGGGAGGGACCGTCAACTAATGAAAAACTGTTTTTT,CAIREGPSTNEKLFF
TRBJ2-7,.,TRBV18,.,TGTGCCAGCCGTGGCGGAGCGAGCTCCTACGAGCAGTACTTC,CASRGGASSYEQYF
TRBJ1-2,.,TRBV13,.,TGTGCCAGCAGCCGGGAGGGAGGGGGGAACTATGGCTACACCTTC,CASSREGGGNYGYTF
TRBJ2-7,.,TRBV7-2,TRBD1,TGTGCCAGCAGCTTAGGAGGACAGGGGGCCTACGAGCAGTACTTC,CASSLGGQGAYEQYF
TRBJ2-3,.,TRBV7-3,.,TGTGCCAGCAGCTTAATGCGGGAATCAGATACGCAGTATTTT,CASSLMRESDTQYF
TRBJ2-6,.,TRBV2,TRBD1,TGTGCCAGCAGTTATGACAGGGGGGGGGCCAACGGCCTGACTTTC,CASSYDRGGANGLTF
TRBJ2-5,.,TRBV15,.,TGTGCCACCAGCAGCCCCGGACAGCAAGAGACCCAGTACTTC,CATSSPGQQETQYF
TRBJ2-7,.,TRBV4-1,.,TGCGCCAGCAGCACCCCGGACAGAACTTCCTACGAGGAGCAGTACTTC,CASSTPDRTSYEEQYF
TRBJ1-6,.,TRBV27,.,TGTGCCAGCAGTTTATTATGGGACACCAGCTCCTATAATTCACCCCTCCACTTT,CASSLLWDTSSYNSPLHF
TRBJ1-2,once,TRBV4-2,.,TGTGCCAGCAGCCAAGAGGGGAGAAGGCTATATGGCTACACCTTC,CASSQEGRRLYGYTF
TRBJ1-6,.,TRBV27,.,TGTGCCAGCAGTTTGGTGAAGAGCTCCTATAATTCACCCCTCCACTTT,CASSLVKSSYNSPLHF
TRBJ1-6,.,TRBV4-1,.,TGCGCCAGCAGCCAAAGGGAGGCGGGTTCACCCCTCCACTTT,CASSQREAGSPLHF
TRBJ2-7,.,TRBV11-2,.,TGTGCCAGCAGCTTACCGGGGTTGGACGAGCAGTACTTC,CASSLPGLDEQYF
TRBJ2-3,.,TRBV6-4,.,TGTGCCAGCAGTGACGGGGGGGCCACAGATACGCAGTATTTT,CASSDGGATDTQYF
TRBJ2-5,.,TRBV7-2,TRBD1,TGTGCCAGCAGCCGGGACAGACAAGAGACCCAGTACTTC,CASSRDRQETQYF
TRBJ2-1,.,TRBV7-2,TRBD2,TGTGCCAGCAGCCCGATAGCGGGTCGATCCTACAATGAGCAGTTCTTC,CASSPIAGRSYNEQFF
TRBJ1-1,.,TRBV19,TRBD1,TGTGCCAGTAGTAATATAAGGACAGGGTATTCTGAAGCTTTCTTT,CASSNIRTGYSEAFF
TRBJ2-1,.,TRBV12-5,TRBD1,TGTGCTAGTGGTTTGGTGGTCCAGGGGGCCTACAATGAGCAGTTCTTC,CASGLVVQGAYNEQFF
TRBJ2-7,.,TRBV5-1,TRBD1,TGCGCCAGCAGCCTGACAGGGAACGAGCAGTACTTC,CASSLTGNEQYF
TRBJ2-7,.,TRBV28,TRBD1,TGTGCCAGCAGTTTACCTGGGACAGGGACCGAGCAGTACTTC,CASSLPGTGTEQYF
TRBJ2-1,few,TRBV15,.,TGTGCCACCAGCCCGAATTTCTCGGGGGACAATGAGCAGTTCTTC,CATSPNFSGDNEQFF
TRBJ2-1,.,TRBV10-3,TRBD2,TGTGCCATCAGTTCTTCGAGCGGGACCTACAATGAGCAGTTCTTC,CAISSSSGTYNEQFF
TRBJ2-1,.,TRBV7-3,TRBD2,TGTGCCAGCAGCTTTAGGCTAGCGGGTTACAATGAGCAGTTCTTC,CASSFRLAGYNEQFF
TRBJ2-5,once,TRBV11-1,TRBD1,TGTGCCAGCAGCACCGGACAGGGGCCTCGAGAGACCCAGTACTTC,CASSTGQGPRETQYF
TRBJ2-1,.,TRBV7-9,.,TGTGCCAGCAGCTCCGTGGGGCAGGGTCTTGGAAGGGGATACAATGAGCAGTTCTTC,CASSSVGQGLGRGYNEQFF
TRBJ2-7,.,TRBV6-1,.,TGTGCCAGCAGTGCTAACAGGGAACTCTACGAGCAGTACTTC,CASSANRELYEQYF
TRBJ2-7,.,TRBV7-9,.,TGTGCCAGCAGCCCCCCATCGGGTCGGGGCGAGCAGTACTTC,CASSPPSGRGEQYF
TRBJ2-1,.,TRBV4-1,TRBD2,TGCGCCAGCAGCCAAGAATCAGCGGGACCTTTCGATGAGCAGTTCTTC,CASSQESAGPFDEQFF
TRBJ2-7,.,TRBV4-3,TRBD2,TGCGCCAGCAGCCAAAGGACTAGCGGGGACGAGCAGTACTTC,CASSQRTSGDEQYF
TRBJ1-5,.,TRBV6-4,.,TGTGCCAGCCGTGGAATGTTTGGGGCGAGCAATCAGCCCCAGCATTTT,CASRGMFGASNQPQHF
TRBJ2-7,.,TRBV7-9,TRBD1,TGTTCCAGCAGCCTCCCCGGGACAGGGATCGACGAGCAGTACTTC,CSSSLPGTGIDEQYF
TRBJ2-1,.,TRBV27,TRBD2,TGTGCCAGCAGTTCCATAGCGGGGCTCCACTATGAGCAGTTCTTC,CASSSIAGLHYEQFF
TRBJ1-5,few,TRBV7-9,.,TGTGCCAGCAGCTTAGTGGGTCGCGGAACACAGGGGCCCCAGCATTTT,CASSLVGRGTQGPQHF
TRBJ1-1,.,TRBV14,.,TGTGCCAGCAGCCTCCTCAACGGGAGAGCTTTCTTT,CASSLLNGRAFF
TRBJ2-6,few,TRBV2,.,TGTGCCAGCGGGAGACAGGTTTCCACAGGGGCCAACGTCCTGACTTTC,CASGRQVSTGANVLTF
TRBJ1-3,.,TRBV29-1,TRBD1,TGCAGCGTGTCGGGGACAGACTCTGGAAACACCATATATTTT,CSVSGTDSGNTIYF
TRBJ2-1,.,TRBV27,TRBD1,TGTGCCAGCAGTTTCTGGGACAGGTACAATGAGCAGTTCTTC,CASSFWDRYNEQFF
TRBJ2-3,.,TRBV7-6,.,TGTGCCAGCAACACGGACACGGCTGAGCAGTATTTT,CASNTDTAEQYF
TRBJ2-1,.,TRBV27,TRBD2,TGTGCCAGCAGTTTAGTAGCGGGGGGGCCGATCAATGAGCAGTTCTTC,CASSLVAGGPINEQFF
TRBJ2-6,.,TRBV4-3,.,TGCGCCAGCAGCCAGCGGGTAGACGCAGCCGGACGGGCCAACGGCCTGACTTTC,CASSQRVDAAGRANGLTF
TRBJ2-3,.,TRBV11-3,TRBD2,TGTGCCAGCAGCCCCCCCGGGACTAGAGGTCCAGATACGCAGTATTTT,CASSPPGTRGPDTQYF